The present T cell receptor (beta chain) was sequenced within a study of CD8 T cells in ankylosing spondylitis. Study-wide results and caveats: What appeared characteristic of ankylosing spondylitis blood was a TCR beta motif of several highly homologous variants.

CDR3 size: 15 residues. V was pared by 2 bases and J by 2 bases, with 11 bases between. Germline V CDR1 and CDR2: MNHEY, SVGAGI. TCRdb re-called the 5' RACE reads through MiXCR, storing one row per CDR3 protein. The repertoire has about 240,000 distinct CDR3 sequences, roughly a tenth of them found once; the top ten carry 6% to 8%. This clonotype has at least ten counts. Its antigen is unknown. The clonotype was recovered from a male donor with ankylosing spondylitis or in good health (not recorded which). The rearrangement joins TRBV6-5 to TRBJ2-3, with D maybe TRBD2 (7 bases). The sample comprised blood, either unsorted or a sorted T cell fraction (not recorded which). DNA for the CDR3: TGTGCCAGCAGTTACCAGGGGAGGGCCACAGATACGCAGTATTTT. Its translation is CASSYQGRATDTQYF.